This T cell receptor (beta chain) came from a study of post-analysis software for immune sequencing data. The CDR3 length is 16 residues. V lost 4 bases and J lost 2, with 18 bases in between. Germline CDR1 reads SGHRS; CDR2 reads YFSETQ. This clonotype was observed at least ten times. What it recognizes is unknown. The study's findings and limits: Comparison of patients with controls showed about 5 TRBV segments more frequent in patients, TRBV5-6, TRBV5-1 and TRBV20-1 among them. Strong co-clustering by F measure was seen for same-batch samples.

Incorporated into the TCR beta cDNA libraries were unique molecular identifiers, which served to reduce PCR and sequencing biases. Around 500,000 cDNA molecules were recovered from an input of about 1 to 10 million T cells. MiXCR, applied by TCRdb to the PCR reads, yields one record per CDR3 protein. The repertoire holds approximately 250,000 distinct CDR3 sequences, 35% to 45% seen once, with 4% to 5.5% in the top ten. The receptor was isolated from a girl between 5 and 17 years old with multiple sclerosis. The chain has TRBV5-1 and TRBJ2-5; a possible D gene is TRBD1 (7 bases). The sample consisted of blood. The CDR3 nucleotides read TGCGCCAGCAGCACGGGACAGTGGGGGGATCAAGAGACCCAGTACTTC. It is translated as CASSTGQWGDQETQYF.